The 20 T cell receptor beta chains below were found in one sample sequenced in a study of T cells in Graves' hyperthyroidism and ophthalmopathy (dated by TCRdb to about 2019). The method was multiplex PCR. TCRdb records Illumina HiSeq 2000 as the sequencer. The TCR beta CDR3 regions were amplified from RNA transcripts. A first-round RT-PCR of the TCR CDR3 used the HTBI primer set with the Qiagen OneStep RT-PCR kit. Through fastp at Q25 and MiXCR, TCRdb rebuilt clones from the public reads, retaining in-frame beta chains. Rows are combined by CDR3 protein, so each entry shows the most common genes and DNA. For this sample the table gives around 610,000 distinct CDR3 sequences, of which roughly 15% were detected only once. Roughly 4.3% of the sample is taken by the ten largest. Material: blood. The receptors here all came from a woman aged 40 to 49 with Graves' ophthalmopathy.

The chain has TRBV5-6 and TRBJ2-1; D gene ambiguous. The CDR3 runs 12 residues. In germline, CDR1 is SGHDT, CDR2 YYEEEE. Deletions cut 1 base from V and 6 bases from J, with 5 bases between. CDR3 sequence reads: CASSLSVNEQFF. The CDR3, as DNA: TGTGCCAGCAGCTTGTCGGTCAATGAGCAGTTCTTC.

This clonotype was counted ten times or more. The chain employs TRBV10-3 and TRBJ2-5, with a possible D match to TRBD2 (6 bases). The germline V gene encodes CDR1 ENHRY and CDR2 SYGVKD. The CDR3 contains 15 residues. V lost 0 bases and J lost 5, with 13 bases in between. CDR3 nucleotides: TGTGCCATCAGTGAGTCATACGGGAGTGTCGAGACCCAGTACTTC. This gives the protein CAISESYGSVETQYF.

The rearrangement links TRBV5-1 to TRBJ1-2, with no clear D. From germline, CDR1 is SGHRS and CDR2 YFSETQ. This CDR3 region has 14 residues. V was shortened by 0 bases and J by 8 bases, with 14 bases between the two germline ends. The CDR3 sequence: CASSLEGVLKGYTF. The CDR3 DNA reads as TGCGCCAGCAGCTTGGAGGGCGTCCTTAAGGGCTACACCTTC. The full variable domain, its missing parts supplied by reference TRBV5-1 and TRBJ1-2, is KAGVTQTPRYLIKTRGQQVTLSCSPISGHRSVSWYQQTPGQGLQFLFEYFSETQRNKGNFPGRFSGRQFSNSRSEMNVSTLELGDSALYLCASSLEGVLKGYTFGSGTRLTVV.

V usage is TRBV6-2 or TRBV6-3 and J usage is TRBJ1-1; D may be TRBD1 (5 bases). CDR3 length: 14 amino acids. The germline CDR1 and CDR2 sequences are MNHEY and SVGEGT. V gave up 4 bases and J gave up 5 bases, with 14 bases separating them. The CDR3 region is CASSFQGRRTEAFF. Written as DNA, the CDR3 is TGTGCCAGCAGTTTCCAGGGAAGAAGGACTGAAGCTTTCTTT.

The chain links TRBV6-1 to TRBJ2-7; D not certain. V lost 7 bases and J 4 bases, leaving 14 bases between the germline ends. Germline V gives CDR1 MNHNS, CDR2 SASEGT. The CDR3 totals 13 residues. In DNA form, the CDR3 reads TGTGCCAGCAACCGGGCCACACCATACGAGCAGTACTTC. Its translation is CASNRATPYEQYF.

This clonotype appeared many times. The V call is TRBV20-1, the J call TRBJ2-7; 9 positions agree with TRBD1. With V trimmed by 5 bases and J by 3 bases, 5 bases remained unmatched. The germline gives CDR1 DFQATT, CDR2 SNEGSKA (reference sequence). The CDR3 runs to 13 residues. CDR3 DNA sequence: TGCAGTGCTCTGGGACAGGGATACTACGAGCAGTACTTC. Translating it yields CSALGQGYYEQYF.

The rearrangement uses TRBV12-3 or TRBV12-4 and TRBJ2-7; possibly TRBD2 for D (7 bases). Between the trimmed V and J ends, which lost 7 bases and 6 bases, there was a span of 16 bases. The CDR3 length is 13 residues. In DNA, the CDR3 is TGTGCCAGCATGAGAAACAGGGAGGGCGAGCAGTACTTC. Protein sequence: CASMRNREGEQYF.

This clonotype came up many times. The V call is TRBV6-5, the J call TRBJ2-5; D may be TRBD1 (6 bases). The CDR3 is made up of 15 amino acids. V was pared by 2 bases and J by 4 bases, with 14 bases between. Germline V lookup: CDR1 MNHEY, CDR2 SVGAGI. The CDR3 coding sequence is TGTGCCAGCAGTTACCTCCAGGGGCGCCCAGAGACCCAGTACTTC. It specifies CASSYLQGRPETQYF.

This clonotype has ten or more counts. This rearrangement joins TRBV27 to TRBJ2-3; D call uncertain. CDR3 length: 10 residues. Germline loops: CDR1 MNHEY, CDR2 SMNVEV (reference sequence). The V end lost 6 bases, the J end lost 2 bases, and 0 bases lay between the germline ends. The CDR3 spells CASSTDTQYF. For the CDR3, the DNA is TGTGCCAGCAGCACAGATACGCAGTATTTT.

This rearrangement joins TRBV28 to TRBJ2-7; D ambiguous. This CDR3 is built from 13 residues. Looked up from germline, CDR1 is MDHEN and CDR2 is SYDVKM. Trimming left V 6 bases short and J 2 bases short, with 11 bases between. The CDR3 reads CASSPTIPYEQYF. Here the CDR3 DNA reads TGTGCCAGCAGCCCAACTATCCCCTACGAGCAGTACTTC.

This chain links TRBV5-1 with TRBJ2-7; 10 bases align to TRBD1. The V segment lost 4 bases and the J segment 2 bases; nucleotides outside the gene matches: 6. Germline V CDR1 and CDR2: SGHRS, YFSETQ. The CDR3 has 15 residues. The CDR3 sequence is CASSISGQGTYEQYF. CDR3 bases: TGCGCCAGCAGCATTTCGGGACAGGGGACCTACGAGCAGTACTTC.

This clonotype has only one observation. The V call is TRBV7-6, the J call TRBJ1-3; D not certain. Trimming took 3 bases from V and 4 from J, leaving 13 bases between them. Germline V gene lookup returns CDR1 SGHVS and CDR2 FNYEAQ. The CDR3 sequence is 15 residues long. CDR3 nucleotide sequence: TGTGCCAGCAGCTTGGTGGACGGCGGGGGAAACACCATATATTTT. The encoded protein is CASSLVDGGGNTIYF.

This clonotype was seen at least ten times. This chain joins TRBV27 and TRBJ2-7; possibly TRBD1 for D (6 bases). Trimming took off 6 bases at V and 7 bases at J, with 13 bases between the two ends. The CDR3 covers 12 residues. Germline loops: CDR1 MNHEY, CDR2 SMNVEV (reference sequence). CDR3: CASSSTGPEQYF. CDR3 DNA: TGTGCCAGCAGCTCGACAGGCCCGGAGCAGTACTTC.

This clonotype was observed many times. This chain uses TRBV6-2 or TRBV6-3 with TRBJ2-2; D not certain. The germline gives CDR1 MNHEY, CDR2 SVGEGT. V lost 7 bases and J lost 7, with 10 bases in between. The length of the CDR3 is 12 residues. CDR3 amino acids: CASTTPGGELFF. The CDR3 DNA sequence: TGTGCCAGCACCACTCCGGGCGGGGAGCTGTTTTTT.

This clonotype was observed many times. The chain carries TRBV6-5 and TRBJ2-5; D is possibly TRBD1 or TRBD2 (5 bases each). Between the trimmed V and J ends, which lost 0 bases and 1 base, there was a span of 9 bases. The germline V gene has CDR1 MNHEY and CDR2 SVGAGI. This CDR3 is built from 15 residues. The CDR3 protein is CASSYSRGAQETQYF. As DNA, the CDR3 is TGTGCCAGCAGTTACTCGAGAGGGGCCCAAGAGACCCAGTACTTC.

The CDR3 DNA follows: TGTGCCTGGAAACGACCGGGACCAATCTATGGCTACACCTTC. Translation gives CAWKRPGPIYGYTF. V gene TRBV30 combines with J gene TRBJ1-2, with a possible D match to TRBD1 (5 bases). The CDR3 has 14 amino acids. Looked up from germline, CDR1 is GTSNPN and CDR2 is SVGIG (reference sequence). The V end was cut by 4 bases, the J end by 4 bases, with 16 bases between.

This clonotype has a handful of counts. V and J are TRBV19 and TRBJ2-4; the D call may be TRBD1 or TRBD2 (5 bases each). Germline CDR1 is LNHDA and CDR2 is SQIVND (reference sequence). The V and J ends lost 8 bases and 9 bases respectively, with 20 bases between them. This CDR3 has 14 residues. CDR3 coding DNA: TGTGCCAGTTGCCCCGACGGGGCGATTTGCATTCAGTACTTC. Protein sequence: CASCPDGAICIQYF.

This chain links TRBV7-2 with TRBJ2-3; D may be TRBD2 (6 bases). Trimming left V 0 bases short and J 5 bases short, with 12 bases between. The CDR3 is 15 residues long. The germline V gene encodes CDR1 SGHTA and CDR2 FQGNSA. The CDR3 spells CASSLAGREGDTQYF. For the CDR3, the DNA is TGTGCCAGCAGCTTAGCAGGGCGGGAAGGAGATACGCAGTATTTT.

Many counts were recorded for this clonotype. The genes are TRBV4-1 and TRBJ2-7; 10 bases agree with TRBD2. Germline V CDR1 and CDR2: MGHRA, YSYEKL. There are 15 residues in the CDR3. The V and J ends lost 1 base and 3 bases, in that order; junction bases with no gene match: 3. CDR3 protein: CASSQAGTSDYEQYF. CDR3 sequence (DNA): TGCGCCAGCAGCCAAGCCGGGACTAGCGACTACGAGCAGTACTTC.

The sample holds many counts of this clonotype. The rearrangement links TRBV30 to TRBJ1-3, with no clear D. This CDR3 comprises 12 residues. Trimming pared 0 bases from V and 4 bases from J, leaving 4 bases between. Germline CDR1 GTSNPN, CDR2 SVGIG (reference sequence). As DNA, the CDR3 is TGTGCCTGGAGTGTATCCGGAAACACCATATATTTT. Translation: CAWSVSGNTIYF. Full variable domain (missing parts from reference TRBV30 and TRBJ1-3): SQTIHQWPATLVQPVGSPLSLECTVEGTSNPNLYWYRQAAGRGLQLLFYSVGIGQISSEVPQNLSASRPQDRQFILSSKKLLLSDSGFYLCAWSVSGNTIYFGEGSWLTVV.